The rows below give T cell receptor beta chains drawn from one sample of a study of memory CD4+ T cells and cytomegalovirus serostatus. Libraries were prepared by immunoSEQ multiplex PCR; TCRdb keeps only in-frame clonotypes and omits some of them. This table has around 63,000 clones, less than 85% appearing once. Sequencing was performed on memory CD4+ T cells from blood. Receptors were obtained from an adult in good health and CMV-seronegative. Some clones in this sample may be carry-over from other donors' samples. CDR3s include the opening cysteine and the closing phenylalanine or tryptophan. D genes are given only for firm matches. Clone size, where shown, is once, few, many, or a class for clones that have expanded.

size	V	J	D	DNA	CDR3
.	TRBV27	TRBJ2-5	.	TGTGCCAGCAGTTTAAAGGGACACCCTGTGGAGACCCAGTACTTC	CASSLKGHPVETQYF
.	TRBV4-3	TRBJ2-7	TRBD2	TGCGCCAGCAGCCAAGGAGGTGCTAGCGGGGGCTACGAGCAGTACTTC	CASSQGGASGGYEQYF
.	TRBV11-2	TRBJ1-3	TRBD1	TGTGCCAGCAGCACGGGACAGCGTCACTCTGGAAACACCATATATTTT	CASSTGQRHSGNTIYF
.	TRBV5-1	TRBJ1-3	.	TGCGCCAGCAGTGAGGGTAGACCTGGAAACACCATATATTTT	CASSEGRPGNTIYF
.	TRBV7-2	TRBJ2-5	.	TGTGCCAGCAGCCCAGGGCGAGGGCGGCGAGAGACCCAGTACTTC	CASSPGRGRRETQYF
.	TRBV5-1	TRBJ2-3	.	TGCGCCAGCAGATCCGGACGAGGCGGAGATACGCAGTATTTT	CASRSGRGGDTQYF
few	TRBV7-2	TRBJ1-5	.	TGTGCCAGCAGCCCGGGATGGTCGGAGCCCCAGCATTTT	CASSPGWSEPQHF
.	TRBV11-2	TRBJ2-2	TRBD2	TGTGCCAGCAGCTTGGGACTAGCGGGTACCGGGGAGCTGTTTTTT	CASSLGLAGTGELFF
few	TRBV10-3	TRBJ1-5	.	TGTGCCATCAGCGGAACGAATCAGCCCCAGCATTTT	CAISGTNQPQHF
few	TRBV2	TRBJ2-4	.	TGTGCCAGCACTCCAGGTGGGAGTCAGCACATTCAGTACTTC	CASTPGGSQHIQYF
.	TRBV18	TRBJ2-2	TRBD1	TGTGCCAGCTCACCACAGACAGGGGTCACCGGGGAGCTGTTTTTT	CASSPQTGVTGELFF
.	TRBV7-2	TRBJ2-2	.	TGTGCCAGCAGCTCCCCGGGACACACGCGGGGATTCTACGCCGGGGAGCTGTTTTTT	CASSSPGHTRGFYAGELFF
.	TRBV7-2	TRBJ2-2	TRBD1	TGTGCCAGCAGTCGACAGGGTGAGGGCACCGGGGAGCTGTTTTTT	CASSRQGEGTGELFF
.	TRBV4-3	TRBJ1-6	.	TGCGCCAGCAGCCAAGAAGTTACGGGCTCCTATAATTCACCCCTCCACTTT	CASSQEVTGSYNSPLHF
.	TRBV6-5	TRBJ1-1	TRBD1	TGTGCCAGCAGGGCCACAGGGGCCCCTGAAGCTTTCTTT	CASRATGAPEAFF
few	TRBV7-2	TRBJ2-1	TRBD2	TGTGCCAGCAGCTTAAGCGGGGGGTCTAACAATGAGCAGTTCTTC	CASSLSGGSNNEQFF